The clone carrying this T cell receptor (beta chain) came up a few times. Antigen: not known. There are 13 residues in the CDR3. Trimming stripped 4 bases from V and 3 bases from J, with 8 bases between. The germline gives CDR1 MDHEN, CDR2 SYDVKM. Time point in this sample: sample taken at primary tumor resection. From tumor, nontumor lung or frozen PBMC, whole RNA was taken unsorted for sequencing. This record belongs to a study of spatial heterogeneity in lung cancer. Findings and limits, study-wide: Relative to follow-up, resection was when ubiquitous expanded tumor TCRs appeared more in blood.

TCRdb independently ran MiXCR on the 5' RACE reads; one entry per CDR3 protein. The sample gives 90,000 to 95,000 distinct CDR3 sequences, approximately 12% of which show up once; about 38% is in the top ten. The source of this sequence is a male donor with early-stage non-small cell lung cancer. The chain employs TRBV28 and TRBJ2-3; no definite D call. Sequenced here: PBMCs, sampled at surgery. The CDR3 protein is CASSSGRTDTQYF. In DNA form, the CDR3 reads TGTGCCAGCAGTTCTGGGCGTACAGATACGCAGTATTTT.